This T cell receptor beta chain was documented in a study of read filtering for tumor transcriptome and immune sequencing. Molecular barcoded adaptors covering alpha/delta and beta/gamma chains were used on 400 ng RNA. MiXCR was run by TCRdb on the reads, yielding one entry per CDR3 protein. The sample records 45,000 to 55,000 distinct CDR3 sequences, approximately 19% being singletons. Concerning this clonotype: Given a much more abundant clone one base away, this may be a read error.

Sequencing was performed on a population of CD138-negative cells sorted from bone marrow. This clonotype originated in a donor aged 40 or over with multiple myeloma.

The CDR3 spells CASSPLGRRTGELFF. DNA for the CDR3: TGTGCCAGCTCACCACTCGGACGGCGCACCGGGGAGCTGTTTTTT. The gene calls are TRBV18 and TRBJ2-2; D uncertain. Trimming left V 1 base short and J 4 bases short, with 10 bases between. The CDR3 length is 15 residues. The germline V gene has CDR1 KGHSH and CDR2 LQKENI.